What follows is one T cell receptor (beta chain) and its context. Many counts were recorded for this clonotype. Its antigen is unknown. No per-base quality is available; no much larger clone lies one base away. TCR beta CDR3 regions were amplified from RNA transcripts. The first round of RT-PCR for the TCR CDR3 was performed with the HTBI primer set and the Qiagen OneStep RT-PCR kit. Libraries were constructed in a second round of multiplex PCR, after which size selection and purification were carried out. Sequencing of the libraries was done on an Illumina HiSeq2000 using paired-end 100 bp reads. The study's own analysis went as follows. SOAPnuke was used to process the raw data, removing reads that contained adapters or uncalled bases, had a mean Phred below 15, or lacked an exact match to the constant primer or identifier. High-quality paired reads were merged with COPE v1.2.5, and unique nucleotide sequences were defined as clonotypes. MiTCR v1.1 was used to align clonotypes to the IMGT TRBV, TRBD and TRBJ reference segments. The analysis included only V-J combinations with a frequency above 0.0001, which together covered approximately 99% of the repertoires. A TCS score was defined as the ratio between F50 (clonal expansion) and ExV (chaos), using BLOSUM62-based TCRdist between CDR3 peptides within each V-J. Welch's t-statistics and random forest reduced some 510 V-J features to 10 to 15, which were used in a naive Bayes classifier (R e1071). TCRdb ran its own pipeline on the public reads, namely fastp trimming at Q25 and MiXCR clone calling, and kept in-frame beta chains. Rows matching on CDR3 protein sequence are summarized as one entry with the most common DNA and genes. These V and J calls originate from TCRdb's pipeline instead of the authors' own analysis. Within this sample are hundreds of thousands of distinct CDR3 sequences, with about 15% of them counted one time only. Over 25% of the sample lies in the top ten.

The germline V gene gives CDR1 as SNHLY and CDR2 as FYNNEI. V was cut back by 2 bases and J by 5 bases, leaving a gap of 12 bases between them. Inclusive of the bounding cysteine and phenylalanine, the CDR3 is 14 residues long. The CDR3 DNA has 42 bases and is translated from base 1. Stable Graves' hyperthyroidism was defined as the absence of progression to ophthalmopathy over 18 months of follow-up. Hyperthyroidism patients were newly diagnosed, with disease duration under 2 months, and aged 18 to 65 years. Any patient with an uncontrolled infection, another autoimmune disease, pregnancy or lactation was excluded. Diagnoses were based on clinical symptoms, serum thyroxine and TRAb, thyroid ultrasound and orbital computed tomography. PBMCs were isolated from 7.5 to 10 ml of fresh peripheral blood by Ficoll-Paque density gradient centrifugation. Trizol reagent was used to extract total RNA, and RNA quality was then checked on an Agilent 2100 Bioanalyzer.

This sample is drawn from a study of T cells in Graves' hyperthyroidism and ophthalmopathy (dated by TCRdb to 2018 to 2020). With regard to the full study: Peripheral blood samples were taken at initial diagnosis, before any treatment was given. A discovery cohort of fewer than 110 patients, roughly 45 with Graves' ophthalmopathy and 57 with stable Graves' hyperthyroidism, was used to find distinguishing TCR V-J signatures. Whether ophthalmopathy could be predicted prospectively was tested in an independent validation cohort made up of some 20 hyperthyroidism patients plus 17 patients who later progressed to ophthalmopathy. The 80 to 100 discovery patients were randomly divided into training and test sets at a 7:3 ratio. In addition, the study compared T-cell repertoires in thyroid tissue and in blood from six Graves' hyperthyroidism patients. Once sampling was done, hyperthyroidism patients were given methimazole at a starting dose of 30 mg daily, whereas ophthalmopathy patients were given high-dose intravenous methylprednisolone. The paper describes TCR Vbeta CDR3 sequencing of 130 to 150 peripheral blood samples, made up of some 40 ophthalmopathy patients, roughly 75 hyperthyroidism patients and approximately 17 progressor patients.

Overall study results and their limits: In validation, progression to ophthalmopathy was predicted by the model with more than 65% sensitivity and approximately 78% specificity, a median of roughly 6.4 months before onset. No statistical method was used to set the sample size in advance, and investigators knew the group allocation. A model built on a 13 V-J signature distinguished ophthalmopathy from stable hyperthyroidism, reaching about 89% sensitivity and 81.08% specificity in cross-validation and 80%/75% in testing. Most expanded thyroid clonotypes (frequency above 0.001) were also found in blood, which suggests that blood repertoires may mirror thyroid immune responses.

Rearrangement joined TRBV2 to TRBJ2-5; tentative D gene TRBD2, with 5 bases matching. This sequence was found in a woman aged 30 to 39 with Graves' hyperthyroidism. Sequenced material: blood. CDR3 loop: CASSESASGETQYF. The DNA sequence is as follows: TGTGCCAGCAGTGAATCGGCCTCGGGGGAGACCCAGTACTTC.